A selection of T cell receptor beta chains follows, all from one sample in a study of blood T cell repertoires in COVID-19. The repertoire was sequenced with immunoSEQ multiplex PCR; TCRdb's copy has only in-frame clones and lacks some. The sample shows 70,000 to 90,000 clones, 80% to 90% of them seen only once. Source material: peripheral blood. The source of these receptors is a man older than 75 with COVID-19, enrolled during active disease. Each CDR3 is given with its conserved first and last residue. D genes are given only for firm matches. The size field is filled for only some rows; it gives once, few, many or a size class.

j_call d_call v_call clone_size cdr3_aa cdr3_nt
TRBJ1-1 NA TRBV9 NA CASSPQREGAFF TGTGCCAGCAGCCCCCAAAGGGAGGGGGCTTTCTTT
TRBJ2-7 NA TRBV4-3 NA CASSQLPGAEQYF TGCGCCAGCAGCCAACTCCCTGGGGCCGAGCAGTACTTC
TRBJ1-6 TRBD1 TRBV7-3 once CASSSPGQSYNSPLHF TGTGCCAGCAGCTCACCGGGACAGAGCTATAATTCACCCCTCCACTTT
TRBJ2-1 NA TRBV5-1 NA CASTPVGHSYNEQFF TGCGCCAGCACCCCCGTGGGACATTCCTACAATGAGCAGTTCTTC
TRBJ1-3 NA TRBV18 NA CASSPLGLRAGGNTIYF TGTGCCAGCTCACCATTGGGACTTCGGGCTGGAGGAAACACCATATATTTT
TRBJ2-3 TRBD1 TRBV7-9 NA CASSRGQGIGTDTQYF TGTGCCAGCAGCCGAGGACAGGGTATTGGGACAGATACGCAGTATTTT
TRBJ1-2 NA TRBV7-2 NA CASSLRYKAGYYGYTF TGTGCCAGCAGCTTACGGTACAAAGCGGGTTACTATGGCTACACCTTC
TRBJ1-6 NA TRBV19 NA CASSPPYSPLHF TGTGCCAGTAGTCCCCCCTATTCACCCCTCCACTTT
TRBJ1-3 TRBD1 TRBV24-1 NA CATSGQGGTGSSGNTIYF TGTGCCACCAGTGGCCAGGGGGGCACGGGAAGCTCTGGAAACACCATATATTTT
TRBJ1-2 TRBD1 TRBV7-2 NA CASSFGGTGGNYGYTF TGTGCCAGCAGCTTTGGGGGTACAGGGGGAAACTATGGCTACACCTTC
TRBJ1-2 NA TRBV6-5 NA CASSTVTNYGYTF TGTGCCAGCTCGACAGTAACTAACTATGGCTACACCTTC
TRBJ1-5 TRBD1 TRBV19 NA CASSTTIAGQGNQPQHF TGTGCCAGTAGTACCACCATCGCGGGACAGGGCAATCAGCCCCAGCATTTT
TRBJ2-1 TRBD2 TRBV18 NA CASSRLGTSGGSRNEQFF TGTGCCAGCTCACGGCTCGGGACTAGCGGGGGGTCTAGGAATGAGCAGTTCTTC
TRBJ1-5 NA TRBV2 NA CASSEVSEGQPQHF TGTGCCAGCAGTGAAGTAAGTGAGGGTCAGCCCCAGCATTTT
TRBJ2-5 NA TRBV7-2 NA CASSLASAGGPQETQYF TGTGCCAGCAGCTTAGCGTCGGCAGGGGGGCCTCAAGAGACCCAGTACTTC
TRBJ1-6 NA TRBV14 NA CASGGSSVNSPLHF TGTGCCAGCGGGGGGTCCTCGGTTAATTCACCCCTCCACTTT
TRBJ1-3 NA TRBV10-1 NA CAGGTALSSGNTIYF TGCGCCGGGGGGACGGCGTTGAGCTCTGGAAACACCATATATTTT
TRBJ1-6 NA TRBV4-3 NA CASSQSMDSNSPLHF TGCGCCAGCAGCCAGTCTATGGACAGTAATTCACCCCTCCACTTT
TRBJ2-5 TRBD2 TRBV14 NA CASSQGFSGVGETQYF TGTGCCAGCAGCCAAGGATTTAGCGGGGTTGGGGAGACCCAGTACTTC
TRBJ2-5 NA TRBV2 once CASSGGVSETQYF TGTGCCAGCAGTGGGGGGGTCTCGGAGACCCAGTACTTC
TRBJ1-2 TRBD1 TRBV10-3 NA CAIRSSQGALNYGYTF TGTGCCATCAGGAGTTCTCAGGGGGCCCTAAACTATGGCTACACCTTC
TRBJ2-3 TRBD2 TRBV3-1/TRBV3-2 NA CASSQDWLAGGGTDTQYF TGTGCCAGCAGCCAAGATTGGCTAGCGGGGGGGGGCACAGATACGCAGTATTTT
TRBJ2-7 NA TRBV19 NA CASSQGPHEQYF TGTGCCAGTAGTCAGGGTCCCCACGAGCAGTACTTC
TRBJ1-1 NA TRBV5-1 NA CASSPRGGQDTEAFF TGCGCCAGCAGCCCCCGAGGGGGTCAGGACACTGAAGCTTTCTTT
TRBJ2-7 NA TRBV18 NA CASSPGGPYEQYF TGTGCCAGCTCACCAGGAGGCCCCTACGAGCAGTACTTC
TRBJ1-1 NA TRBV27 NA CASSLNGPGRAFF TGTGCCAGCAGTTTAAACGGGCCAGGGCGCGCTTTCTTT
TRBJ2-3 NA TRBV12-5 NA CASEWGDDSTDTQYF TGTGCTAGTGAGTGGGGAGATGATTCAACAGATACGCAGTATTTT
TRBJ1-6 NA TRBV12-3/TRBV12-4 once CASSRNQGPLHF TGTGCCAGCAGTCGAAACCAGGGACCCCTCCACTTT
TRBJ2-7 NA TRBV4-2 few CASSRDGGAAYEQYF TGTGCCAGCAGCCGAGATGGGGGGGCGGCCTACGAGCAGTACTTC
TRBJ2-2 NA TRBV5-1 NA CASSLGDTGELFF TGCGCCAGCAGCTTGGGAGATACCGGGGAGCTGTTTTTT